The 25 T cell receptor beta chains given below trace back to one sample, sequenced in a study of T cell repertoires in cytomegalovirus infection. TCRdb recomputed calls from the reads with MiXCR, one row per CDR3 protein. This sample has a few hundred thousand distinct CDR3 sequences; 9.5% occur once, and the top ten carry 3.5% to 4.5%. Sample: PBMCs. These receptors all come from a human donor in good health (CMV status not recorded). Some clones in this sample may be carry-over from other donors' samples.

The genes are TRBV9 and TRBJ2-2; the D is unclear. Trimming left V 4 bases short and J 5 bases short, with 21 bases between. Germline V gives CDR1 SGDLS, CDR2 YYNGEE. The CDR3 is 17 amino acids. CDR3 region: CASSPLSDGTLTGELFF. The CDR3 region has the DNA TGTGCCAGCAGCCCCCTCTCGGACGGTACCCTAACCGGGGAGCTGTTTTTT.

The chain is built from TRBV11-3 and TRBJ2-1; perhaps TRBD1 as D (6 bases). The V gene lost 5 bases and the J gene lost 4 bases, with 21 bases spanning the gap. Germline V lookup: CDR1 SGHNT, CDR2 YENEEA. The CDR3 covers 17 residues. Here the CDR3 DNA reads TGTGCCAGCAGCCCCGGAACAGGGTCTCAGGTTTACAATGAGCAGTTCTTC. Amino acids: CASSPGTGSQVYNEQFF.

The J gene is TRBJ1-4, the V gene TRBV4-3; D uncertain. Germline V lookup: CDR1 LGHNA, CDR2 YSLEER. V was cut by 1 base and J by 6 bases, with 9 bases left in between. This CDR3 contains 14 residues. The DNA for the CDR3 is TGCGCCAGCAGCCAAGGAGGGAGCGATGAAAAACTGTTTTTT. It is translated as CASSQGGSDEKLFF.

The chain couples TRBV12-3 or TRBV12-4 to TRBJ1-5; D is ambiguous. The CDR3 extends over 13 amino acids. The ends were cut back, 4 bases at V and 4 bases at J, with 8 bases in the middle. The CDR3 DNA reads TGTGCCAGCAGTTACGGGGATAATCAGCCCCAGCATTTT. The encoded protein is CASSYGDNQPQHF.

The V gene is TRBV28, the J gene TRBJ2-1; either TRBD1 or TRBD2 may fit D (7 bases each). The CDR3 runs to 16 residues. Looked up from germline, CDR1 is MDHEN and CDR2 is SYDVKM. Deletions cut 2 bases from V and 11 bases from J, with 22 bases between. CDR3 sequence (DNA): TGTGCCAGCAGTTTAGATTGGGAGGGGGCGATTAGGAAGCAGTTCTTC. Translated, it gives CASSLDWEGAIRKQFF.

This clonotype was seen repeatedly, ten times or more. The rearrangement joins TRBV7-2 to TRBJ2-7, with a weak D call TRBD1 (6 bases). The ends were cut back, 1 base at V and 7 bases at J, with 17 bases in the middle. This CDR3 is built from 15 residues. Germline lookup yields CDR1 SGHTA and CDR2 FQGNSA. The CDR3 region is CASSLEAIYRGEQYF. The CDR3 DNA reads TGTGCCAGCAGCTTAGAAGCCATCTATAGGGGGGAGCAGTACTTC.

The chain recombines TRBV7-2 with TRBJ2-7; 8 bases align to TRBD1. With 6 bases clipped from V and 6 bases from J, the junction kept 7 bases outside the gene matches. Looked up from germline, CDR1 is SGHTA and CDR2 is FQGNSA. CDR3 size: 13 residues. The CDR3 DNA reads as TGTGCCAGCAGGCCAACAGGGGGGCCCGAGCAGTACTTC. Residues: CASRPTGGPEQYF.

The rearrangement joins TRBV2 to TRBJ2-1; no firm D call. Deletions cut 2 bases from V and 10 bases from J, with 6 bases between. The CDR3 has 11 residues. Germline CDR1 and CDR2: SNHLY and FYNNEI. The CDR3 loop reads CASSETREQFF. CDR3 DNA: TGTGCCAGCAGTGAAACCAGGGAGCAGTTCTTC.

This clonotype has just a few counts. J is TRBJ2-1 and V is TRBV27; 8 bases map to TRBD1. CDR1 and CDR2 from the germline V gene are MNHEY and SMNVEV (reference sequence). This CDR3 is built from 15 residues. V trimming: 1 base; J trimming: 6 bases; junction bases outside the gene matches: 5. DNA of the CDR3: TGTGCCAGCAGTTTATTGGACAGGGTTACCAATGAGCAGTTCTTC. It specifies CASSLLDRVTNEQFF.

This clonotype was detected many times. The chain couples TRBV15 to TRBJ2-7; D is unresolved. There are 14 residues in the CDR3. Germline V gives CDR1 LNHNV, CDR2 YYDKDF (reference sequence). Trimming shortened V by 3 bases and J by 0 bases, and 9 bases separated the two germline ends. CDR3 nucleotide sequence: TGTGCCACCAGCAGGAGTATATTCTCCTACGAGCAGTACTTC. Translated: CATSRSIFSYEQYF. The full variable domain, completed using reference TRBV15 and TRBJ2-7, is DAMVIQNPRYQVTQFGKPVTLSCSQTLNHNVMYWYQQKSSQAPKLLFHYYDKDFNNEADTPDNFQSRRPNTSFCFLDIRSPGLGDTAMYLCATSRSIFSYEQYFGPGTRLTVT.

The sample holds a few counts of this clonotype. The chain has TRBV20-1 and TRBJ2-5; D may be TRBD1 (5 bases). CDR3 size: 15 residues. Germline-derived CDR1 and CDR2 are DFQATT and SNEGSKA (reference sequence). Trimming pared 0 bases from V and 5 bases from J, leaving 16 bases between. CDR3 sequence reads: CSARDAVAGYETQYF. The CDR3 DNA reads TGCAGTGCTAGAGATGCCGTGGCAGGGTACGAGACCCAGTACTTC.

This clonotype was observed at least ten times. The rearrangement links TRBV12-3 or TRBV12-4 to TRBJ2-3; 13 positions match TRBD2. V dropped 4 bases and J dropped 3; count of bases not matched to a gene: 4. The CDR3 loop spans 16 amino acids. CDR3 protein: CASSSLTSGGTDTQYF. The DNA of the CDR3 is TGTGCCAGCAGTTCCCTGACTAGCGGGGGGACAGATACGCAGTATTTT.

The chain combines TRBV6-5 with TRBJ2-3, with 13 nucleotides matching TRBD2. The junction had 5 bases not matched to a gene; V was cut back by 6 bases and J by 2 bases. Germline V lookup: CDR1 MNHEY, CDR2 SVGAGI. The CDR3 is 16 residues long. The CDR3 bases are TGTGCCAGCAGCTGGACTAGCGGGAGCACCACAGATACGCAGTATTTT. It yields the protein CASSWTSGSTTDTQYF.

This clonotype was counted a few times. The rearrangement joins TRBV10-3 to TRBJ2-1; TRBD1 aligns across 7 bases. Trimming took 0 bases from V and 3 from J; bases not matched to a gene: 2. This CDR3 has 15 residues. Germline loops: CDR1 ENHRY, CDR2 SYGVKD. The CDR3 DNA reads as TGTGCCATCAGTGAGTCGGGACAGAACTACAATGAGCAGTTCTTC. This sequence encodes CAISESGQNYNEQFF.

This clonotype was found many times. The gene calls are TRBV28 and TRBJ2-2, with TRBD2 identical over 16 bases. The CDR3 has 16 residues. V lost 8 bases, J lost 6 bases, and 6 bases stayed unmatched. Germline V CDR1 and CDR2: MDHEN, SYDVKM. CDR3 bases: TGTGCCAGCGGGACTAGCGGGAGGGGAGTGGCCGGGGAGCTGTTTTTT. Protein sequence: CASGTSGRGVAGELFF.

This clonotype was recorded many times. V is TRBV7-9 and J is TRBJ1-5; D ambiguous. The CDR3 is 17 residues long. V gave up 1 base and J gave up 0 bases, with 13 bases separating them. Germline V lookup: CDR1 SEHNR, CDR2 FQNEAQ (reference sequence). CDR3 sequence reads: CASSLDRGSYSNQPQHF. Written as DNA, the CDR3 is TGTGCCAGCAGCTTAGATCGAGGGAGTTATAGCAATCAGCCCCAGCATTTT.

The chain employs TRBV6-6 and TRBJ1-6; D is perhaps TRBD1 (6 bases). The ends were cut back, 5 bases at V and 6 bases at J, with 14 bases in the middle. The length of the CDR3 is 15 residues. The V gene's germline CDR1 is MNHNY and CDR2 SVGAGI (reference sequence). The CDR3 spells CASSHGQSSNSPLHF. The CDR3 DNA reads as TGTGCCAGCAGTCATGGACAGAGTTCTAATTCACCCCTCCACTTT.

This clonotype was detected ten times or more. V and J are TRBV5-4 and TRBJ2-3; TRBD2 is a possible D gene (5 bases). Trimming removed 0 bases from V and 7 bases from J, with 12 bases in between. The CDR3 sequence is 14 residues long. Germline loops: CDR1 SGHNT, CDR2 YYREEE (reference sequence). The CDR3 here is CASSLARRQNTQYF. The CDR3 nucleotides read TGTGCCAGCAGCTTGGCCAGGAGGCAAAATACGCAGTATTTT.

This sequence joins TRBV7-9 and TRBJ1-3; the D gene is possibly TRBD1 (5 bases). The CDR3 is made up of 16 amino acids. CDR1 SEHNR and CDR2 FQNEAQ come from the germline V gene (reference sequence). Trimming cost V 1 base and J 4 bases, with 14 bases left between them. This CDR3 is CASSLEQAVGGNTIYF. The CDR3 nucleotides are TGTGCCAGCAGCTTAGAACAGGCCGTGGGCGGAAACACCATATATTTT.

This clonotype was picked up many times. The chain recombines TRBV7-2 with TRBJ1-1, with 10 nucleotides matching TRBD1. This CDR3 has 17 amino acids. CDR1 SGHTA and CDR2 FQGNSA come from the germline V gene. V lost 1 base to trimming and J lost 1 base; unmatched junction nucleotides: 6. The CDR3 sequence is CASSLEDRGWWNTEAFF. The CDR3 nucleotides are TGTGCCAGCAGCTTAGAGGACAGGGGGTGGTGGAACACTGAAGCTTTCTTT.

This clonotype was seen a handful of times. The J gene is TRBJ2-1, the V gene TRBV6-1, with TRBD2 matching over 7 bases. The trim removed 6 bases at V and 1 base at J, leaving 9 bases unmatched. This CDR3 spans 16 amino acids. Germline assignment: CDR1 MNHNS and CDR2 SASEGT. As DNA, the CDR3 is TGTGCCAGCAGGCTCCTAGCGGTGTCTTCCTACAATGAGCAGTTCTTC. Its translation is CASRLLAVSSYNEQFF.

The CDR3 reads CASTRTVSGNSPLHF. The CDR3 DNA is TGCGCCAGCACGCGGACCGTAAGCGGGAATTCACCCCTCCACTTT. V gene TRBV5-1 combines with J gene TRBJ1-6, with D hard to call. The V end lost 6 bases, the J end lost 7 bases, and 17 bases lay between the germline ends. CDR1 and CDR2 from the germline V gene are SGHRS and YFSETQ. The CDR3 covers 15 residues.

There are a few counts of this clonotype. V usage is TRBV20-1 and J usage is TRBJ2-5; 9 nucleotides agree with TRBD2. Germline V gene sequence: CDR1 DFQATT, CDR2 SNEGSKA (reference sequence). The CDR3 runs to 19 residues. J lost 5 bases, V lost 3 bases, and 22 bases had no gene match. The CDR3 loop is CSASPRGRSGRWRGETQYF. CDR3 bases: TGCAGTGCTAGCCCCAGAGGTCGTAGCGGGAGATGGAGGGGCGAGACCCAGTACTTC.

This clonotype was found many times. The J gene is TRBJ2-1, the V gene TRBV20-1; 8 nucleotides align to TRBD2. This CDR3 region has 14 residues. Germline values: CDR1 DFQATT, CDR2 SNEGSKA (reference sequence). V lost 8 bases, J lost 8 bases, and 14 bases stayed unmatched. CDR3 sequence reads: CSTLSGSINHEQFF. CDR3 nucleotide sequence: TGCAGTACCTTAAGCGGGAGTATTAACCATGAGCAGTTCTTC.

The chain uses TRBV12-3 or TRBV12-4 and TRBJ2-3; D is ambiguous. The CDR3 runs 14 residues. V was trimmed by 7 bases and J by 0 bases, leaving 11 bases between them. CDR3 in DNA: TGTGCCAGCATAAGGCCAGGTAGCACAGATACGCAGTATTTT. The encoded protein is CASIRPGSTDTQYF.